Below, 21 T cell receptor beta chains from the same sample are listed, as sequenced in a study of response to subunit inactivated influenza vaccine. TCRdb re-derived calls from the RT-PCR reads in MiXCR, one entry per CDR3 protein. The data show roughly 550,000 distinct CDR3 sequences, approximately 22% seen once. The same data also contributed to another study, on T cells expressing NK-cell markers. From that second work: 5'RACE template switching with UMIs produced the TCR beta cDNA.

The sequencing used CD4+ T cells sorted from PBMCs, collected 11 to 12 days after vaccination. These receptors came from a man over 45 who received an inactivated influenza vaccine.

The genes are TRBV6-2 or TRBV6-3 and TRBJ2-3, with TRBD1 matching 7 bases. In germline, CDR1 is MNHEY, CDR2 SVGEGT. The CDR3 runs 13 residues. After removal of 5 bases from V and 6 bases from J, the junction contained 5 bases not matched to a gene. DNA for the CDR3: TGTGCCAGCAGTCGGGACAGCCTCGATACGCAGTATTTT. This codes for CASSRDSLDTQYF.

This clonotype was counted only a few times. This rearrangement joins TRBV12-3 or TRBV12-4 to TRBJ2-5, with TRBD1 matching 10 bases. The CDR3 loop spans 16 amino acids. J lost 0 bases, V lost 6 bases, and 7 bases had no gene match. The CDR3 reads CASRKRTGGYQETQYF. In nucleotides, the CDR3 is TGTGCCAGCAGAAAACGGACAGGGGGATACCAAGAGACCCAGTACTTC.

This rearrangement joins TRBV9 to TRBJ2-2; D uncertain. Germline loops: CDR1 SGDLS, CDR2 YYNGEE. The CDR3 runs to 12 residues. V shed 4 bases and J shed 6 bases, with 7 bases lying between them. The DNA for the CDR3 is TGTGCCAGCAGCCAAGTTGCCGGGGAGCTGTTTTTT. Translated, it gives CASSQVAGELFF.

In DNA, the CDR3 is TGCAGTGCTAGAGGGACCAATCAGCCCCAGCATTTT. This encodes CSARGTNQPQHF. The chain links TRBV20-1 to TRBJ1-5; no clear D gene. The V end was cut by 1 base, the J end by 3 bases, with 4 bases between. This CDR3 is 12 amino acids long. Germline V lookup: CDR1 DFQATT, CDR2 SNEGSKA (reference sequence).

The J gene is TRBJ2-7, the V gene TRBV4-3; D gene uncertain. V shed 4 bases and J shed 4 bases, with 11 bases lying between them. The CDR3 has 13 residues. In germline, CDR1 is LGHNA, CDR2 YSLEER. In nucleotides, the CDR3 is TGCGCCAGCAGCCGCTCCCTTCAATACGAGCAGTACTTC. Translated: CASSRSLQYEQYF.

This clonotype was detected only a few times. The CDR3 coding sequence is TGTGCCAGCGCCATAAGGAGGGGGCTGCAAGAGACCCAGTACTTC. It yields the protein CASAIRRGLQETQYF. The chain combines TRBV7-9 with TRBJ2-5; the D gene is possibly TRBD1 (7 bases). Per the germline V gene, CDR1 is SEHNR and CDR2 is FQNEAQ (reference sequence). CDR3 length equals 15 residues. V was shortened by 8 bases and J by 2 bases, with 18 bases between the two germline ends.

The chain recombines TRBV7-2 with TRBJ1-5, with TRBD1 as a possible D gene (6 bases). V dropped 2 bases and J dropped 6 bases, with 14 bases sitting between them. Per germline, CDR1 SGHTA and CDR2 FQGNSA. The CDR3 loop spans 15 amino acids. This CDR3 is CASSLWGGGGQPQHF. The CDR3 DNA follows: TGTGCCAGCAGCTTATGGGGGGGCGGGGGTCAGCCCCAGCATTTT.

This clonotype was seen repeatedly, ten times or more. The CDR3 nucleotides read TGTGCCGTCGGGGGCTTCCGAGCAGGGGATGAAGAGACCCAGTACTTC. Encoded protein: CAVGGFRAGDEETQYF. The chain combines TRBV10-3 with TRBJ2-5; D tentatively fits TRBD1 or TRBD2 (6 bases each). CDR1 and CDR2 from the germline V gene are ENHRY and SYGVKD. Deletions cut 11 bases from V and 3 bases from J, with 25 bases between. The CDR3 loop spans 16 amino acids.

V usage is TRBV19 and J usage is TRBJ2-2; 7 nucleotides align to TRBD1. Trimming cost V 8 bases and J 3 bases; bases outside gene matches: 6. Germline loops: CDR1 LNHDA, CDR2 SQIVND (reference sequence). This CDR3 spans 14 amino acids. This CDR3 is CASGRDSYTGELFF. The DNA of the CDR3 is TGTGCCAGTGGAAGGGACAGCTACACCGGGGAGCTGTTTTTT.

The DNA of the CDR3 is TGTGCCAGCAGCTCCCGACAGGGTTTCTACGAGCAGTACTTC. This sequence encodes CASSSRQGFYEQYF. This sequence joins TRBV7-2 and TRBJ2-7, with TRBD1 identical over 7 bases. In germline, CDR1 is SGHTA, CDR2 FQGNSA. After removal of 4 bases from V and 3 bases from J, the junction contained 6 bases not matched to a gene. The CDR3 sequence is 14 residues long.

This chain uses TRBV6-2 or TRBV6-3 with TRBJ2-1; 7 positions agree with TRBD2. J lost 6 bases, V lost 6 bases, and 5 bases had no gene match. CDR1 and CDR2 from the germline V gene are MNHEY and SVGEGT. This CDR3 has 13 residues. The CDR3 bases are TGTGCCAGCAGAAAGACTAGCTCCAATGAGCAGTTCTTC. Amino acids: CASRKTSSNEQFF.

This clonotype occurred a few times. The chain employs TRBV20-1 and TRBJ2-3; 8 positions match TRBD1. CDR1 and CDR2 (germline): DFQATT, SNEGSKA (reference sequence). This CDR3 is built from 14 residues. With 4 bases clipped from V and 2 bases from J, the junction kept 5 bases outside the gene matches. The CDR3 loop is CSANRDRNTDTQYF. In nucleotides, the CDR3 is TGCAGTGCTAATCGGGACAGGAACACAGATACGCAGTATTTT.

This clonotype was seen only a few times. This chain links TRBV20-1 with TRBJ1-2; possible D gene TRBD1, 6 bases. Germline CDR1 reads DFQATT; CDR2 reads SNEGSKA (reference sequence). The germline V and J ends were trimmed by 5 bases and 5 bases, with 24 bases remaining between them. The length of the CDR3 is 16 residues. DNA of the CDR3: TGCAGTGCTGCCCGCATGGGCAGGGGATCTGAGTATGGCTACACCTTC. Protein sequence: CSAARMGRGSEYGYTF.

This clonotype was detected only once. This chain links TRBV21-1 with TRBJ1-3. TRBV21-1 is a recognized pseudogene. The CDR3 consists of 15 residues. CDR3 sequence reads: CANSSRSYSGNTIYF. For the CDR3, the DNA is TGTGCCAACAGCAGTAGGTCTTACTCTGGAAACACCATATATTTT.

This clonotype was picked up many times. CDR3 coding DNA: TGCGCCAGCAGCTTGACCGCGGGTCAGTACGAGCAGTACTTC. Translating it yields CASSLTAGQYEQYF. The genes are TRBV5-1 and TRBJ2-7; maybe TRBD2 (5 bases). Trimming pared 1 base from V and 4 bases from J, leaving 12 bases between. Germline loops: CDR1 SGHRS, CDR2 YFSETQ. CDR3 length equals 14 residues.

CDR3 region: CASSVTGEVGEQYF. In DNA, the CDR3 is TGTGCCAGCAGCGTAACGGGTGAGGTGGGCGAGCAGTACTTC. The rearrangement links TRBV9 to TRBJ2-7, with D unclear. The CDR3 consists of 14 residues. CDR1 SGDLS and CDR2 YYNGEE come from the germline V gene. V lost 1 base, J lost 6 bases, and 14 bases lay in between. The variable domain in full, with the rest retrieved from reference TRBV9 and TRBJ2-7, is DSGVTQTPKHLITATGQRVTLRCSPRSGDLSVYWYQQSLDQGLQFLIQYYNGEERAKGNILERFSAQQFPDLHSELNLSSLELGDSALYFCASSVTGEVGEQYFGPGTRLTVT.

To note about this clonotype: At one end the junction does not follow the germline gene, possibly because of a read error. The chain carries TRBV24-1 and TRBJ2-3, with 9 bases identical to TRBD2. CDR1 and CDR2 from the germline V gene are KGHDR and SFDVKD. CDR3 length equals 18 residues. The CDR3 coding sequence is TGTGCTACCAGTGCTAGCGGGACTACCCTTCCTCGCACAGATACGCAGTATTTT. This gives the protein CATSASGTTLPRTDTQYF.

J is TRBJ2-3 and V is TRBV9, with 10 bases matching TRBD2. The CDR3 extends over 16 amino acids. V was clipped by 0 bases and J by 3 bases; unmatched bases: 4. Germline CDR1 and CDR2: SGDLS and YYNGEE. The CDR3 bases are TGTGCCAGCAGCGTAGCCAGCGGGAGGGTTACAGATACGCAGTATTTT. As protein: CASSVASGRVTDTQYF. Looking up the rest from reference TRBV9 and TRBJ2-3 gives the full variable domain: DSGVTQTPKHLITATGQRVTLRCSPRSGDLSVYWYQQSLDQGLQFLIQYYNGEERAKGNILERFSAQQFPDLHSELNLSSLELGDSALYFCASSVASGRVTDTQYFGPGTRLTVL.

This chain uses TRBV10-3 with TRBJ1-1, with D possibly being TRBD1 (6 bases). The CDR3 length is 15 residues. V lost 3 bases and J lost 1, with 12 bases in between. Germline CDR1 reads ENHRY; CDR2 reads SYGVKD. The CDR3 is CAISEFGTRNTEAFF. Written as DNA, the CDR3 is TGTGCCATCAGTGAATTTGGGACAAGGAACACTGAAGCTTTCTTT.

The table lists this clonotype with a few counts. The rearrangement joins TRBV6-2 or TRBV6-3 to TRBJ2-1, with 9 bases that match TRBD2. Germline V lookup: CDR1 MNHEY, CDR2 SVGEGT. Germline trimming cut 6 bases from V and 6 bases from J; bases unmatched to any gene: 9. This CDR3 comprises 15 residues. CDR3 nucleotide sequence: TGTGCCAGCAGCTACATGCGGGGGGGATCCAATGAGCAGTTCTTC. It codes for CASSYMRGGSNEQFF.

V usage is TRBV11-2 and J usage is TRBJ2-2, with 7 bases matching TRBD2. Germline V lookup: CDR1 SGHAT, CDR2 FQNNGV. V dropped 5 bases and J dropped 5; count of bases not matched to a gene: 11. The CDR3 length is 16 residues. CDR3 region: CASSRFQGLVTGELFF. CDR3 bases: TGTGCCAGCAGCCGATTCCAAGGACTAGTGACCGGGGAGCTGTTTTTT.